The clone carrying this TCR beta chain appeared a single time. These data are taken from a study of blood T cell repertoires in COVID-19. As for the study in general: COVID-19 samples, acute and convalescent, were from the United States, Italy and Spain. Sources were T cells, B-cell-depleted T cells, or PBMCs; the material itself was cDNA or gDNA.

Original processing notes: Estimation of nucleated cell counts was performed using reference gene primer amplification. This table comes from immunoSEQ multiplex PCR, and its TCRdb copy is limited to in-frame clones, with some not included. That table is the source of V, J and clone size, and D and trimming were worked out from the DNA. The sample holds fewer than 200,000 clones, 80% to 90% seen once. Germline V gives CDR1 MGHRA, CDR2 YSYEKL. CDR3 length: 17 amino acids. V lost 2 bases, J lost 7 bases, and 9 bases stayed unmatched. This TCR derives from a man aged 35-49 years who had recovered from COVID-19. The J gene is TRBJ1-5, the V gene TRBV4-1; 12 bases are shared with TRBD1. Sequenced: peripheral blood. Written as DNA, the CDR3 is TGCGCCAGCAGCCAACCGGGACAGGGGGCACCCCCACAGCCCCAGCATTTT. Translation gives CASSQPGQGAPPQPQHF.